This TCR beta chain came from a study of cytomegalovirus exposure and HLA in healthy donors. Findings and limits, study-wide: Specificity for CMV antigens was confirmed in vitro for a few of the CMV-associated chains. Further analysis was carried out later, and it showed several of the most significant clusters appearing linked to common viral pathogens.

The length of the CDR3 is 11 residues. In germline, CDR1 is MNHEY, CDR2 SVGAGI. V was cut by 8 bases and J by 3 bases, with 5 bases left in between. PCR was performed using 60 Vbeta and 13 Jbeta primers. Here immunoSEQ multiplex PCR was the method, and the copy in TCRdb shows in-frame clones only, minus some. The table shows about 140,000 clones, with under 70% occurring only once. To note about this clone: Its cognate antigen is unknown.

The source material was PBMCs. The TCR sequence derives from a man aged 30-40 years in good health and CMV-seropositive. The genes are TRBV6-5 and TRBJ2-1; the D gene is possibly TRBD2 (5 bases). The CDR3 here is CASGSYNEQFF. DNA for the CDR3: TGTGCCAGCGGGAGCTACAATGAGCAGTTCTTC.